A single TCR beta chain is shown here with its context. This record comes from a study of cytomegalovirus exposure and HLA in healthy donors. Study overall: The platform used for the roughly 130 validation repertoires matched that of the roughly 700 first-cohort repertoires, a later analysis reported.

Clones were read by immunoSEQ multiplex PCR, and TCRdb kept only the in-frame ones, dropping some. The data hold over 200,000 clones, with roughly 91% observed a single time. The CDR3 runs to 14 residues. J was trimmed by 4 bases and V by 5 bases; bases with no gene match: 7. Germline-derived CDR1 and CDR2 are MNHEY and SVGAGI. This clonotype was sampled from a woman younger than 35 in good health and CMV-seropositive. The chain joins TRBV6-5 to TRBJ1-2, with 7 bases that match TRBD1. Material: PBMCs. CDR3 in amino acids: CASSPQDRSYGYTF. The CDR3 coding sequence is TGTGCCAGCAGTCCCCAGGACAGGAGCTATGGCTACACCTTC.